What follows are 6 T cell receptor beta chains derived from one specimen sequenced in a study of shared clonotypes between healthy human individuals. Naive CD8 cells lacked CD45RO, underwent positive selection for CCR7 and left out terminally differentiated effector memory CD45RA+ cells. Sequencing used immunoSEQ multiplex PCR; TCRdb keeps in-frame clones, though not all of them. The sample contains over 2 million clones, roughly 94% of which appear only once. Sequenced: naive CD8+ T cells sorted from blood. These receptors were obtained from a man younger than 35 in good health.

This chain connects TRBV29-1 to TRBJ2-1; 13 positions match TRBD2. V lost 4 bases and J lost 6; bases outside the gene matches: 9. Germline CDR1 SQVTM, CDR2 ANQGSEA. The CDR3 sequence is 16 residues long. The CDR3 nucleotides read TGCAGCGTTGTGGGGGGGACTAGCGGGAAACTCAATGAGCAGTTCTTC. Translation gives CSVVGGTSGKLNEQFF.

The chain joins TRBV27 to TRBJ2-1; D perhaps matches TRBD2 (7 bases). V dropped 2 bases and J dropped 5 bases, with 16 bases sitting between them. In germline, CDR1 is MNHEY, CDR2 SMNVEV (reference sequence). The CDR3 has 16 amino acids. The CDR3: CASSLVGGARNNEQFF. CDR3 nucleotide sequence: TGTGCCAGCAGTTTAGTTGGGGGGGCGCGTAACAATGAGCAGTTCTTC.

V is TRBV7-9 and J is TRBJ2-6; no clear D. V lost 7 bases, J lost 4 bases, and 17 bases lay in between. This CDR3 spans 16 amino acids. Germline V gene sequence: CDR1 SEHNR, CDR2 FQNEAQ (reference sequence). The chain's CDR3 is CASTPQIGLGANVLTF. In nucleotides, the CDR3 is TGTGCCAGCACCCCACAAATCGGTCTGGGGGCCAACGTCCTGACTTTC.

As to this clone: Other DNA sequences in this sample translate to the same CDR3. The chain has TRBV13 and TRBJ1-1; no clear D gene. CDR3 length: 12 amino acids. Germline V gene sequence: CDR1 PRHDT, CDR2 FYEKMQ (reference sequence). Trimming took 5 bases from V and 1 from J, leaving 5 bases between them. CDR3 in amino acids: CASSPENTEAFF. The DNA of the CDR3 is TGTGCCAGCAGCCCGGAGAACACTGAAGCTTTCTTT.

J is TRBJ2-7 and V is TRBV27, with D possibly matching TRBD2 (5 bases). The germline V gene has CDR1 MNHEY and CDR2 SMNVEV (reference sequence). This CDR3 has 13 amino acids. Trimming took off 3 bases at V and 6 bases at J, with 12 bases between the two ends. The CDR3 DNA reads as TGTGCCAGCAGTTTCGGGGAGCGAGGCGAGCAGTACTTC. As protein: CASSFGERGEQYF.

V usage is TRBV6-4 and J usage is TRBJ2-7, with 8 bases aligning to TRBD1. Germline V gene data show CDR1 as MRHNA and CDR2 as SNTAGT. There are 15 residues in the CDR3. V was pared by 8 bases and J by 4 bases, with 13 bases of the junction left unmatched. CDR3 sequence: CASAFVTGDTYEQYF. CDR3 bases: TGTGCCAGCGCCTTTGTGACAGGGGATACATACGAGCAGTACTTC.